This entry lists 29 T cell receptor beta chains sequenced from one sample in a study of control samples from healthy donors and cancer patients (dated by TCRdb to between 2020 and 2021). Library prep was done by the immunoSEQ multiplex PCR assay. The table comes from immuneACCESS by way of TCRdb, which keeps in-frame sequences with V and J called. Part of the clones is missing from these tables; in studies checked, under half for an unresolved V gene and the rest for unknown reasons. This sample lists 400,000 to 450,000 clones; roughly 90% were detected once. Jointly, the top ten make up 5% to 8% of the sample. The material sequenced was PBMCs. These receptors originate from a man aged 35 to 55 with head and neck cancer.

The chain recombines TRBV7-8 with TRBJ1-5; D unclear. The CDR3 has 12 residues. Germline lookup yields CDR1 SGHVS and CDR2 FQNEAQ. Trimming pared 4 bases from V and 9 bases from J, leaving 10 bases between. The CDR3 here is CASSYPWGPQHF. As DNA, the CDR3 is TGTGCCAGCAGCTACCCCTGGGGGCCCCAGCATTTT.

The rearrangement links TRBV4-1 to TRBJ1-5; the match to TRBD1 covers 10 bases. V shed 3 bases and J 6 bases; nucleotides not matched to a gene: 8. CDR1 is MGHRA and CDR2 is YSYEKL in the germline V gene. The CDR3 is made up of 16 amino acids. The CDR3 reads CASSHLGQGDRQPQHF. The CDR3 DNA sequence: TGCGCCAGCAGCCATCTCGGACAGGGGGATCGTCAGCCCCAGCATTTT.

The chain recombines TRBV21-1 with TRBJ1-5. TRBV21-1 is deemed a pseudogene. This CDR3 comprises 19 residues. The CDR3 DNA follows: TGTGCCAGCAGCAAAGCGGGCGGTCGATCCTATTATAGCAATCAGCCCCAGCATTTT. Translated, it gives CASSKAGGRSYYSNQPQHF.

V and J are TRBV29-1 and TRBJ2-3, with TRBD2 matching 14 bases. The CDR3 loop spans 15 amino acids. Germline CDR1 SQVTM, CDR2 ANQGSEA. J gave up 2 bases and V 4 bases, and 2 bases lay outside the gene matches. The CDR3 loop reads CSVAGLAGATDTQYF. Written as DNA, the CDR3 is TGCAGCGTTGCGGGACTAGCGGGGGCCACAGATACGCAGTATTTT.

This clone was found a few times. This rearrangement joins TRBV12-3 or TRBV12-4 to TRBJ1-1; D may be TRBD1 (5 bases). With 10 bases removed from V and 0 bases from J, the gap between germline ends came to 12 bases. The CDR3 totals 13 residues. The CDR3 sequence is CANARQMNTEAFF. CDR3 nucleotides: TGTGCCAACGCTCGACAGATGAACACTGAAGCTTTCTTT.

This clone was picked up one time. CDR3 region: CASRPQGEKLFF. The CDR3 DNA follows: TGTGCCAGCAGACCGCAGGGGGAAAAACTGTTTTTT. The chain links TRBV28 to TRBJ1-4, with D possibly matching TRBD1 (6 bases). This CDR3 spans 12 amino acids. Trimming pared 6 bases from V and 8 bases from J, leaving 10 bases between. Germline CDR1 reads MDHEN; CDR2 reads SYDVKM.

V is TRBV28 and J is TRBJ2-7; TRBD2 might be the D (5 bases). The CDR3 runs to 10 residues. Germline values: CDR1 MDHEN, CDR2 SYDVKM. V was cut by 7 bases and J by 6 bases, with 7 bases left in between. CDR3 DNA sequence: TGTGCCAGCATCGGGGTCGAGCAGTACTTC. It specifies CASIGVEQYF.

The rearrangement joins TRBV4-3 to TRBJ2-1; the D gene is possibly TRBD2 (6 bases). Germline V lookup: CDR1 LGHNA, CDR2 YSLEER. The CDR3 runs to 16 residues. V dropped 1 base and J dropped 5 bases, with 15 bases sitting between them. The CDR3 loop is CASSQGVGGHDNEQFF. The CDR3 DNA follows: TGCGCCAGCAGCCAAGGAGTGGGGGGTCACGACAATGAGCAGTTCTTC.

This chain links TRBV24-1 with TRBJ1-4; 11 bases fit TRBD1. The V gene end was trimmed by 4 bases and the J gene end by 4 bases; junction bases not matched to a gene: 13. Germline-derived CDR1 and CDR2 are KGHDR and SFDVKD. The CDR3 extends over 19 amino acids. Written as DNA, the CDR3 is TGTGCCACCAGTGAGCCACCGGGGACAGGGGGTGATAGTAATGAAAAACTGTTTTTT. As protein: CATSEPPGTGGDSNEKLFF.

The V and J genes are TRBV3-1 (or the pseudogene TRBV3-2) and TRBJ1-6; a possible D gene is TRBD1 (6 bases). This CDR3 comprises 16 residues. Germline CDR1 is LGHDT and CDR2 is YNNKEL (reference sequence). The V end was cut by 7 bases, the J end by 5 bases, with 18 bases between. The CDR3 DNA follows: TGTGCCAGCACCTCCCAGTCGTCAGGGGATAATTCACCCCTCCACTTT. Translation: CASTSQSSGDNSPLHF.

This sequence joins TRBV27 and TRBJ2-1, with D perhaps TRBD1 or TRBD2 (5 bases each). V lost 4 bases to trimming and J lost 4 bases, with 20 bases between them. This CDR3 comprises 17 residues. CDR1 and CDR2 from the germline V gene are MNHEY and SMNVEV (reference sequence). The CDR3 DNA reads TGTGCCAGCAGTTGGAGATGGGACCAAGTAAAATACAATGAGCAGTTCTTC. It translates to CASSWRWDQVKYNEQFF.

The J gene is TRBJ2-7, the V gene TRBV10-2, with 9 nucleotides matching TRBD1. J gave up 6 bases and V 3 bases, and 9 bases lay outside the gene matches. Germline V gene lookup returns CDR1 WSHSY and CDR2 SAAADI. The CDR3 length is 15 residues. The CDR3 DNA reads TGCGCCAGCAGTGAAATGGACAGGGGAGGGTTCGAGCAGTACTTC. Translation: CASSEMDRGGFEQYF.

The chain carries TRBV19 and TRBJ1-6, with 7 bases that match TRBD1. The CDR3 sequence is 15 residues long. From germline, CDR1 is LNHDA and CDR2 SQIVND (reference sequence). The V and J ends lost 5 bases and 5 bases, in that order; junction bases with no gene match: 6. Here the CDR3 reads CASSVQGLNNSPLHF. In DNA form, the CDR3 reads TGTGCCAGTAGTGTACAGGGGCTAAATAATTCACCCCTCCACTTT.

The chain has TRBV28 and TRBJ1-1; TRBD1 is a possible D gene (6 bases). Germline assignment: CDR1 MDHEN and CDR2 SYDVKM. The V end was cut by 7 bases, the J end by 9 bases, with 12 bases between. This CDR3 spans 11 amino acids. CDR3 residues: CASKDGDKAFF. The CDR3 DNA is TGTGCCAGCAAGGACGGGGACAAAGCTTTCTTT. Combining the CDR3 with reference TRBV28 and TRBJ1-1 gives the whole variable domain DVKVTQSSRYLVKRTGEKVFLECVQDMDHENMFWYRQDPGLGLRLIYFSYDVKMKEKGDIPEGYSVSREKKERFSLILESASTNQTSMYLCASKDGDKAFFGQGTRLTVV.

The chain carries TRBV11-2 and TRBJ1-3; D is possibly TRBD1 (6 bases). Trimming removed 1 base at V and 3 bases at J, with 16 bases between. The germline V gene encodes CDR1 SGHAT and CDR2 FQNNGV. The CDR3 has 17 residues. In DNA, the CDR3 is TGTGCCAGCAGCTTAGGTCTCGGGCAGGGGTTTGGAAACACCATATATTTT. Amino acid sequence: CASSLGLGQGFGNTIYF.

This sequence joins TRBV6-5 and TRBJ2-7, with TRBD2 matching 10 bases. This CDR3 spans 15 amino acids. The germline V gene has CDR1 MNHEY and CDR2 SVGAGI. The junction had 8 bases not matched to a gene; V was cut back by 6 bases and J by 3 bases. CDR3 protein: CASRSLAGGFYEQYF. The CDR3 DNA follows: TGTGCCAGCAGGTCATTAGCGGGGGGCTTCTACGAGCAGTACTTC.

The chain is built from TRBV29-1 and TRBJ1-2; the D is unclear. This CDR3 has 14 residues. Per the germline V gene, CDR1 is SQVTM and CDR2 is ANQGSEA. Trimming shortened V by 6 bases and J by 4 bases, and 18 bases separated the two germline ends. The CDR3 nucleotides read TGCAGCGTGTATGGGCTGTTCAGAGGCTATGGCTACACCTTC. Translating gives CSVYGLFRGYGYTF.

The chain uses TRBV28 and TRBJ2-7, with 13 bases aligning to TRBD2. The CDR3 is made up of 18 amino acids. With V trimmed by 6 bases and J by 1 base, 12 bases remained unmatched. Germline values: CDR1 MDHEN, CDR2 SYDVKM. The CDR3 DNA is TGTGCCAGCAGCCCCGAAAAAGGACTAGCGGGAGAGTCCTACGAGCAGTACTTC. Its translation is CASSPEKGLAGESYEQYF.

This chain uses TRBV2 with TRBJ1-5, with D unclear. The CDR3 is 15 amino acids. The V and J ends lost 7 bases and 1 base respectively, with 14 bases between them. Germline values: CDR1 SNHLY, CDR2 FYNNEI. CDR3: CASTLLGRSNQPQHF. For the CDR3, the DNA is TGTGCCAGCACCCTTCTCGGGCGGAGCAATCAGCCCCAGCATTTT.

The chain joins TRBV2 to TRBJ2-3; 7 bases align to TRBD1. This CDR3 comprises 15 residues. V lost 3 bases to trimming and J lost 2 bases; unmatched junction nucleotides: 5. Per the germline V gene, CDR1 is SNHLY and CDR2 is FYNNEI. CDR3 in amino acids: CASSDPGQVTDTQYF. The CDR3 DNA reads TGTGCCAGCAGTGATCCCGGACAGGTCACAGATACGCAGTATTTT.

This chain uses TRBV7-9 with TRBJ1-1; TRBD1 might be the D (6 bases). The V and J ends lost 0 bases and 5 bases respectively, with 10 bases between them. The germline V gene has CDR1 SEHNR and CDR2 FQNEAQ (reference sequence). This CDR3 is 14 amino acids long. This chain's CDR3 is CASSLAQGRTEAFF. In DNA form, the CDR3 reads TGTGCCAGCAGCTTAGCACAGGGTCGGACTGAAGCTTTCTTT. Full variable domain (outside the CDR3, taken from reference TRBV7-9 and TRBJ1-1): DTGVSQNPRHKITKRGQNVTFRCDPISEHNRLYWYRQTLGQGPEFLTYFQNEAQLEKSRLLSDRFSAERPKGSFSTLEIQRTEQGDSAMYLCASSLAQGRTEAFFGQGTRLTVV.

The sample holds one count of this clone. V usage is TRBV9 and J usage is TRBJ1-4; possible D gene TRBD1, 6 bases. The germline CDR1 and CDR2 sequences are SGDLS and YYNGEE. V shed 0 bases and J shed 5 bases, with 23 bases lying between them. The CDR3 contains 19 residues. The CDR3 DNA reads as TGTGCCAGCAGCGTAGGGTCGCGGACGCACAGGGTAGAGAATGAAAAACTGTTTTTT. It specifies CASSVGSRTHRVENEKLFF.

V usage is TRBV4-3 and J usage is TRBJ2-7, with D possibly being TRBD1 (8 bases). Per the germline V gene, CDR1 is LGHNA and CDR2 is YSLEER. V lost 2 bases and J lost 4, with 21 bases in between. This CDR3 spans 17 amino acids. CDR3 DNA sequence: TGCGCCAGCAGCCAATCACAGGGGGGGTGGGCGTCTTACGAGCAGTACTTC. It encodes CASSQSQGGWASYEQYF.

This clone occurred once. The gene calls are TRBV13 and TRBJ1-3, with 11 bases fitting TRBD1. CDR1 PRHDT and CDR2 FYEKMQ come from the germline V gene (reference sequence). This CDR3 comprises 16 residues. V shed 0 bases, J shed 2 bases, and the junction held 0 bases outside the gene matches. The DNA of the CDR3 is TGTGCCAGCAGCTTAGGGGGACAGGGGGCTGGAAACACCATATATTTT. Protein product: CASSLGGQGAGNTIYF.

V is TRBV10-3 and J is TRBJ1-1; a possible D gene is TRBD1 (5 bases). The germline V and J ends were trimmed by 0 bases and 3 bases, with 8 bases remaining between them. This CDR3 has 14 amino acids. Germline CDR1 and CDR2: ENHRY and SYGVKD. CDR3 bases: TGTGCCATCAGTGAGTCGAAGGGGTACACTGAAGCTTTCTTT. This codes for CAISESKGYTEAFF.

The chain recombines TRBV2 with TRBJ2-7, with D perhaps TRBD2 (6 bases). CDR3 size: 14 residues. In germline, CDR1 is SNHLY, CDR2 FYNNEI. The V and J ends lost 7 bases and 7 bases respectively, with 20 bases between them. The CDR3 protein is CASIGEAARWEQYF. In DNA, the CDR3 is TGTGCCAGCATCGGGGAGGCAGCACGGTGGGAGCAGTACTTC.

The rearrangement uses TRBV12-3 or TRBV12-4 and TRBJ2-7; tentatively, D is TRBD1 (5 bases). The CDR3 consists of 13 residues. Trimming removed 6 bases at V and 2 bases at J, with 11 bases between. The CDR3 nucleotides are TGTGCCAGCAGCCAAGGGGCAGCCTACGAGCAGTACTTC. Residues: CASSQGAAYEQYF.

J is TRBJ2-7 and V is TRBV2; 8 nucleotides match TRBD2. J lost 5 bases, V lost 3 bases, and 15 bases had no gene match. Germline V gene sequence: CDR1 SNHLY, CDR2 FYNNEI. This CDR3 is 17 amino acids long. CDR3 region: CASSDDGFGGAGDEQYF. The CDR3 bases are TGTGCCAGCAGTGATGATGGATTCGGGGGGGCTGGGGACGAGCAGTACTTC.

The V and J genes are TRBV7-3 and TRBJ2-1; D ambiguous. The CDR3 length is 16 residues. Germline V gives CDR1 SGHTA, CDR2 FQGTGA. V lost 5 bases and J lost 0, with 14 bases in between. The CDR3 bases are TGTGCCAGCAGCAGCGTACGAACAAACTCCTACAATGAGCAGTTCTTC. Translated: CASSSVRTNSYNEQFF.